This T cell receptor beta chain was recovered during a study of CD8+CD57+ T cells in acquired aplastic anemia. Regarding the study as a whole: Significance was not reached for CD8+ Simpson's diversity between patients and controls. Roughly 30 CD8+ CDR3 sequences occurred in both the patients and the controls.

A remark on this clonotype: No antigen is known for it.

Previously, flow cytometry had revealed CD8+CD57+ cell expansion in the patients chosen for sequencing. The study profiled TCR beta VDJ and CDR3 using genomic DNA as template. TCRdb reprocessed the reads via MiXCR and lists one record per CDR3 protein. The sample has some 150,000 distinct CDR3 sequences; 40% to 55% are singletons. The receptor comes from a human donor with aplastic anemia. Specimen: sorted CD4+, CD8+, or CD8+CD57+ T cells (not recorded which) from PBMCs.

In nucleotides, the CDR3 is TGTGCCAGCAGCTTTGAGGGACTTGAAGCTTTCTTT. This sequence encodes CASSFEGLEAFF. The genes are TRBV13 and TRBJ1-1, with D maybe TRBD1 (5 bases). In germline, CDR1 is PRHDT, CDR2 FYEKMQ (reference sequence). V was shortened by 3 bases and J by 7 bases, with 9 bases between the two germline ends. CDR3 length: 12 residues.